Shown below are 18 T cell receptor beta chains from a single sample sequenced in a study of PD-1 blockade in mismatch repair-deficient tumors. Profiled with immunoSEQ multiplex PCR; TCRdb holds only in-frame clones, not every one. The data contain roughly 110,000 clones, around three quarters of them seen just once; the ten biggest clones take up roughly 4.8%. This specimen was peripheral blood, taken approximately 60 weeks after starting pembrolizumab. The receptors come from an adult with mismatch repair-deficient cancer.

This sequence joins TRBV6-5 and TRBJ1-4, with no clear D. This CDR3 region has 12 residues. Germline V gene sequence: CDR1 MNHEY, CDR2 SVGAGI. V shed 5 bases and J shed 16 bases, with 17 bases lying between them. This chain's CDR3 is CASSPGPGFQFF. The CDR3 DNA is TGTGCCAGCAGTCCCGGGCCCGGATTTCAGTTTTTT.

The rearrangement uses TRBV5-6 and TRBJ2-5; D is ambiguous. Trimming took 1 base from V and 5 from J, leaving 6 bases between them. The CDR3 runs to 12 residues. From germline, CDR1 is SGHDT and CDR2 YYEEEE. The CDR3 region has the DNA TGTGCCAGCAGCTTGTCTACCGAGACCCAGTACTTC. Encoded protein: CASSLSTETQYF.

In this sample, this clone turned up a few times. This rearrangement joins TRBV19 to TRBJ2-2; TRBD2 matches at 12 bases. Per germline, CDR1 LNHDA and CDR2 SQIVND (reference sequence). The CDR3 runs 17 residues. The junction had 3 bases not matched to a gene; V was cut back by 4 bases and J by 0 bases. The CDR3, as DNA: TGTGCCAGTAGTACCCGACTAGCGGGAGCGAACACCGGGGAGCTGTTTTTT. Protein: CASSTRLAGANTGELFF.

The table lists this clone with a count of one. Additional DNA sequences in this sample encode the identical CDR3. V gene TRBV29-1 combines with J gene TRBJ1-3, with 8 positions matching TRBD1. CDR1 SQVTM and CDR2 ANQGSEA come from the germline V gene. CDR3 length: 13 amino acids. The V segment lost 4 bases and the J segment 2 bases; nucleotides outside the gene matches: 1. For the CDR3, the DNA is TGCAGCGTTGGGACAGGGACTGGAAACACCATATATTTT. Amino acid sequence: CSVGTGTGNTIYF.

The rearrangement uses TRBV30 and TRBJ1-4, with no clear D. Trimming pared 4 bases from V and 1 base from J, leaving 13 bases between. This CDR3 comprises 15 residues. Germline V gene data show CDR1 as GTSNPN and CDR2 as SVGIG (reference sequence). The CDR3 DNA reads as TGTGCCTGGACTACCTCACTTAGAACTAATGAAAAACTGTTTTTT. Protein product: CAWTTSLRTNEKLFF.

This sequence joins TRBV5-6 and TRBJ1-5, with D unclear. Germline CDR1 and CDR2: SGHDT and YYEEEE. The CDR3 covers 12 residues. Trimming removed 2 bases from V and 9 bases from J, with 9 bases in between. In DNA form, the CDR3 reads TGTGCCAGCAGCTTCACGATGGGGCCCCAGCATTTT. This gives the protein CASSFTMGPQHF.

This chain joins TRBV28 and TRBJ1-2; 8 nucleotides match TRBD1. The CDR3 is made up of 18 amino acids. Germline CDR1 is MDHEN and CDR2 is SYDVKM. With V trimmed by 4 bases and J by 5 bases, 18 bases remained unmatched. DNA of the CDR3: TGTGCCAGCAGTTCCGCCTTCTACCGGGACAGGCAATGGTATGGCTACACCTTC. Its protein is CASSSAFYRDRQWYGYTF.

This clone was detected a few times. This chain connects TRBV7-6 to TRBJ2-1, with 9 bases matching TRBD2. Germline-derived CDR1 and CDR2 are SGHVS and FNYEAQ. The CDR3 length is 15 residues. V shed 4 bases, J shed 2 bases, and the junction held 3 bases outside the gene matches. The CDR3 sequence is CASSSLAGAYNEQFF. The CDR3 DNA sequence: TGTGCCAGCAGCTCACTAGCGGGCGCCTACAATGAGCAGTTCTTC. The full variable domain, completed using reference TRBV7-6 and TRBJ2-1, is GAGVSQSPRYKVTKRGQDVALRCDPISGHVSLYWYRQALGQGPEFLTYFNYEAQQDKSGLPNDRFSAERPEGSISTLTIQRTEQRDSAMYRCASSSLAGAYNEQFFGPGTRLTVL.

This clone has just a few counts. CDR3 DNA: TGTGCCAGCTCACCAAAATTGAGGCCAGAGGCCGGGGAGCTGTTTTTT. Its translation is CASSPKLRPEAGELFF. The V gene is TRBV18, the J gene TRBJ2-2; no definite D call. The CDR3 is 16 residues long. Germline V gene data show CDR1 as KGHSH and CDR2 as LQKENI. The V gene lost 2 bases and the J gene lost 6 bases, with 16 bases spanning the gap.

J is TRBJ2-1 and V is TRBV29-1; TRBD1 or TRBD2 may be the D gene (5 bases each). V gave up 7 bases and J gave up 0 bases, with 19 bases separating them. There are 16 residues in the CDR3. Germline CDR1 SQVTM, CDR2 ANQGSEA. CDR3 residues: CSANPGPQSSYNEQFF. The CDR3 bases are TGCAGCGCAAATCCGGGACCCCAGAGCTCCTACAATGAGCAGTTCTTC.

The V and J genes are TRBV19 and TRBJ2-7; TRBD1 aligns across 8 bases. With 7 bases clipped from V and 2 bases from J, the junction kept 10 bases outside the gene matches. Germline CDR1 is LNHDA and CDR2 is SQIVND (reference sequence). This CDR3 region has 15 residues. CDR3 in amino acids: CASTGGGQAAYEQYF. The CDR3 bases are TGTGCCAGTACCGGAGGGGGACAGGCGGCCTACGAGCAGTACTTC.

This clone was found a few times. The chain has TRBV6-6 and TRBJ1-1, with 11 bases lining up with TRBD1. In germline, CDR1 is MNHNY, CDR2 SVGAGI (reference sequence). J gave up 3 bases and V 8 bases, and 2 bases lay outside the gene matches. The CDR3 length is 13 residues. The CDR3, as DNA: TGTGCCAGCCGGGACAGGGGGGACACTGAAGCTTTCTTT. Translation: CASRDRGDTEAFF.

V and J are TRBV23-1 and TRBJ2-1; D ambiguous. TRBV23-1 is an open reading frame whose function is uncertain. V lost 5 bases and J lost 9, with 11 bases in between. This CDR3 has 12 residues. DNA for the CDR3: TGCGCCAGCAGTGGGGAATTCGCTGAGCAGTTCTTC. It codes for CASSGEFAEQFF.

V usage is TRBV7-3 and J usage is TRBJ2-6, with D possibly TRBD1 on 5 matching bases. The CDR3 loop spans 18 amino acids. The V end was cut by 5 bases, the J end by 0 bases, with 17 bases between. Per germline, CDR1 SGHTA and CDR2 FQGTGA. The CDR3: CASSQDPPQVSGANVLTF. The CDR3 bases are TGTGCCAGCAGCCAAGATCCGCCACAGGTCTCTGGGGCCAACGTCCTGACTTTC.

The chain joins TRBV4-2 to TRBJ2-5; unclear D gene. The V gene lost 4 bases and the J gene lost 5 bases, with 17 bases spanning the gap. This CDR3 spans 15 amino acids. In germline, CDR1 is LGHNA, CDR2 YNFKEQ. The CDR3 here is CASSPQQSDGETQYF. Written as DNA, the CDR3 is TGTGCCAGCAGCCCCCAGCAGTCCGATGGGGAGACCCAGTACTTC.

V usage is TRBV2 and J usage is TRBJ2-1, with 9 bases identical to TRBD2. The V gene's germline CDR1 is SNHLY and CDR2 FYNNEI. The V gene end was trimmed by 4 bases and the J gene end by 1 base; junction bases not matched to a gene: 8. The CDR3 is made up of 17 amino acids. The DNA of the CDR3 is TGTGCCAGCAGTGCTTCGGCGGGAGGGCCGTCCTACAATGAGCAGTTCTTC. Translating gives CASSASAGGPSYNEQFF. The full variable domain, in which reference TRBV2 and TRBJ2-1 provide the parts outside the CDR3, is EPEVTQTPSHQVTQMGQEVILRCVPISNHLYFYWYRQILGQKVEFLVSFYNNEISEKSEIFDDQFSVERPDGSNFTLKIRSTKLEDSAMYFCASSASAGGPSYNEQFFGPGTRLTVL.

The gene calls are TRBV27 and TRBJ2-7; 10 bases agree with TRBD2. The CDR3 is 15 amino acids. Germline CDR1 is MNHEY and CDR2 is SMNVEV (reference sequence). The V and J ends lost 8 bases and 0 bases, in that order; junction bases with no gene match: 7. CDR3 nucleotide sequence: TGTGCCAGCCAACCCTCTAGCGGGAGCTCCTACGAGCAGTACTTC. This encodes CASQPSSGSSYEQYF.

The V gene is TRBV15, the J gene TRBJ2-3, with D uncertain. Per germline, CDR1 LNHNV and CDR2 YYDKDF (reference sequence). The CDR3 contains 15 residues. Trimming cost V 0 bases and J 0 bases, with 7 bases left between them. CDR3 region: CATSRDGQSTDTQYF. CDR3 DNA sequence: TGTGCCACCAGCAGAGATGGCCAGAGCACAGATACGCAGTATTTT.